The following is a T cell receptor (beta chain) sequence with its context. Antigen: not known. This sample is drawn from a study of CD8 T cells in ankylosing spondylitis. The CDR3 totals 16 residues. In germline, CDR1 is SGHRS, CDR2 YFSETQ. J gave up 0 bases and V 4 bases, and 5 bases lay outside the gene matches. Study conclusions and caveats: About eight highly homologous variants made up a TCR beta motif that seemed to typify ankylosing spondylitis blood. Disease-linked clones were found to be CD8+ and relatively rare in peripheral blood.

Library preparation for TCR beta used quantitative 5'-RACE with molecular barcodes. TCRdb used MiXCR to reprocess the 5' RACE reads, holding one entry per CDR3 protein. The sample lists approximately 220,000 distinct CDR3 sequences; about 10% were seen once. This rearrangement joins TRBV5-1 to TRBJ1-4; 8 nucleotides match TRBD1. This clonotype was sampled from a male donor with ankylosing spondylitis or in good health (not recorded which). Input material: blood, either unsorted or a sorted T cell fraction (not recorded which). This CDR3 reads CASSIGTGTTNEKLFF. The CDR3 coding sequence is TGCGCCAGCAGCATCGGGACAGGAACAACTAATGAAAAACTGTTTTTT. Complete variable domain (other parts from reference TRBV5-1 and TRBJ1-4): KAGVTQTPRYLIKTRGQQVTLSCSPISGHRSVSWYQQTPGQGLQFLFEYFSETQRNKGNFPGRFSGRQFSNSRSEMNVSTLELGDSALYLCASSIGTGTTNEKLFFGSGTQLSVL.